This TCR beta chain originates from a study of human T cells and chemical hapten exposure. The study, taken as a whole, reports: Expanded TCRs showed more large CDR3 clusters than pre-sensitization or healthy control sets.

CDR1 and CDR2 from the germline V gene are SNHLY and FYNNEI. The CDR3 extends over 13 amino acids. With 8 bases clipped from V and 2 bases from J, the junction kept 4 bases outside the gene matches. This clonotype was seen repeatedly, ten times or more. Its target is unknown. It was the library that attached unique molecular identifiers to individual cDNA molecules. One entry per CDR3 protein, called by TCRdb with MiXCR from the RACE reads. The table shows tens of thousands of distinct CDR3 sequences, with about 6.7% occurring only once. Noted time point: pre-sensitization, week 0. The sample's treatment: therapeutic diphenylcyclopropenone sensitization with weekly scalp DPC. Total RNA was isolated from whole blood that had not been fractionated.

The sequencing here drew on whole blood, taken in connection with sensitization to the hapten diphenylcyclopropenone (DPC). The TCR sequence derives from a woman aged 25 to 39 with alopecia areata. Some clones in this sample may be carry-over from other donors' samples. The J gene is TRBJ2-7, the V gene TRBV2; 9 bases are a match to TRBD2. This CDR3 is CASLAGVAYEQYF. CDR3 DNA sequence: TGTGCCAGCTTAGCGGGGGTAGCCTACGAGCAGTACTTC.